A selection of T cell receptor beta chains follows, all from one sample in a study of T-cell reconstitution after alpha-beta-depleted transplantation in children. Each CDR3 protein is one row after TCRdb ran MiXCR on the PCR reads. The sample contains approximately 290,000 distinct CDR3 sequences, 11% of which appear only once. Specimen: peripheral blood, collected 180 days after TCRalphabeta/CD19-depleted stem cell transplant. These receptors came from a male patient aged 2-10 years who had a stem cell transplant for chronic granulomatous disease, so the T cells may come from the graft donor. Each CDR3 is given with its conserved first and last residue. A D gene is named only where the DNA matches it firmly. Only some rows state a clone size, as once, few, many or a class for expanded clones.

V,J,size,D,DNA,CDR3
TRBV29-1,TRBJ2-1,many,TRBD1,TGCAGCGTAGAGACAGGGATCAAGACGATTGGTGAGCAGTTCTTC,CSVETGIKTIGEQFF
TRBV19,TRBJ1-1,.,.,TGTGCCAGTAGTAAAAGGGGGACTGAAGCTTTCTTT,CASSKRGTEAFF
TRBV4-3,TRBJ2-3,.,.,TGCGCCAGCAGTAAACGGCGGCAGCGGACAGATACGCAGTATTTT,CASSKRRQRTDTQYF
TRBV4-2,TRBJ1-6,few,TRBD1,TGTGCCAGCAGCCAAGATATGGGTCGACAGGGGAGAAGATCACCCCTCCACTTT,CASSQDMGRQGRRSPLHF
TRBV5-1,TRBJ2-2,.,.,TGCGCCAGCAGCCCGGGACTTAGCACCGGGGAGCTGTTTTTT,CASSPGLSTGELFF
TRBV28,TRBJ2-2,few,.,TGTGCCAGCAAGGGTGCGGGGCCTCCCGGGGAGCTGTTTTTT,CASKGAGPPGELFF
TRBV5-5,TRBJ2-7,many,.,TGTGCCAGCAGCCGCGACATTATCTACGAGCAGTACTTC,CASSRDIIYEQYF
TRBV6-5,TRBJ2-3,many,TRBD2,TGTGCCAGCAGTTACGTAGCGGGGGGGCCGGGAGATACGCAGTATTTT,CASSYVAGGPGDTQYF
TRBV5-5,TRBJ2-5,.,.,TGTGCCAGCAGCAACCAACTAGGGGGCCAAGAGACCCAGTACTTC,CASSNQLGGQETQYF
TRBV20-1,TRBJ2-2,many,TRBD2,TGCAGTGCTAGAGACCCGGGAGGGGGCACCGGGGAGCTGTTTTTT,CSARDPGGGTGELFF
TRBV20-1,TRBJ2-4,many,.,TGCAGTGCCTTAGCCAAAAACATTCAGTACTTC,CSALAKNIQYF
TRBV12-3/TRBV12-4,TRBJ2-5,many,TRBD2,TGTGCCAGCAGTAGTGCTAGCGGGAGGGCCGGACCTAGGTACCAAGAGACCCAGTACTTC,CASSSASGRAGPRYQETQYF
TRBV27,TRBJ2-1,many,.,TGTGCCAGCAGTTCCCACGGCTCCTACAATGAGCAGTTCTTC,CASSSHGSYNEQFF
TRBV18,TRBJ2-7,many,TRBD1,TGTGCCAGCTCAAGCTCGACAGGGCCCTCCTACGAGCAGTACTTC,CASSSSTGPSYEQYF
TRBV28,TRBJ2-3,many,TRBD2,TGTGCCAGCACCCCGGGACTAGCGGTAGATACGCAGTATTTT,CASTPGLAVDTQYF
TRBV5-1,TRBJ2-3,many,.,TGCGCCAGCAGCGCGCTGGCTCCCGCCGGCACAGATACGCAGTATTTT,CASSALAPAGTDTQYF
TRBV5-4,TRBJ2-7,few,.,TGTGCCAGCAGCCCCCTCCTTAGCGGTGCGTCCTACGAGCAGTACTTC,CASSPLLSGASYEQYF
TRBV7-8,TRBJ2-7,many,.,TGTGCCAGCAGCTTCTCAGGTTTCCCCTACGAGCAGTACTTC,CASSFSGFPYEQYF
TRBV20-1,TRBJ2-3,many,TRBD2,TGCAGTGCTAGAGTTCTTAGCGGGTACACAGATACGCAGTATTTT,CSARVLSGYTDTQYF
TRBV20-1,TRBJ2-3,many,.,TGCAGTGCACGAGGATCTAGCACAGATACGCAGTATTTT,CSARGSSTDTQYF
TRBV28,TRBJ1-2,.,.,TGTGCCAGCAGTTTAACGGGGACCTGGAAGGGCTACACCTTC,CASSLTGTWKGYTF
TRBV6-1,TRBJ1-1,many,TRBD1,TGTGCCAGCAGTGCCGGGACAGAGAACACTGAAGCTTTCTTT,CASSAGTENTEAFF
TRBV29-1,TRBJ2-7,many,.,TGCAGCGTTGAAGTACAAACCTACGAGCAGTACTTC,CSVEVQTYEQYF
TRBV28,TRBJ1-2,many,.,TGTGCCACCTCACGGGCAGGGGCCCTACATGGCTACACCTTC,CATSRAGALHGYTF
TRBV7-2,TRBJ2-3,many,TRBD2,TGTGCCAGCAGCTTAGCCCTAGCGGGGGAGCACACAGATACGCAGTATTTT,CASSLALAGEHTDTQYF
TRBV20-1,TRBJ2-7,few,TRBD1,TGCAGTGCTAGAGATCAAAGGACAGGGTTATACGAGCAGTACTTC,CSARDQRTGLYEQYF
TRBV4-1,TRBJ2-2,.,TRBD2,TGCGCCAGCAGCCAACGTACTAGCGGGAGACAGACCGGGGAGCTGTTTTTT,CASSQRTSGRQTGELFF
TRBV28,TRBJ1-5,many,.,TGTGCCAGCAGGGAACTTGGGGGTGGGGGTCAGCCCCAGCATTTT,CASRELGGGGQPQHF
TRBV6-5,TRBJ2-2,many,.,TGTGCCAGCAGTTTTGCTTTACTCGGGGAGCTGTTTTTT,CASSFALLGELFF
TRBV6-4,TRBJ1-1,many,.,TGTGCCAGCAGTGACTCTCCGGAAACTGAAGCTTTCTTT,CASSDSPETEAFF
TRBV7-3,TRBJ2-5,many,.,TGTGCCAGCAGCCTCAATGGGCGGCCACAAGAGACCCAGTACTTC,CASSLNGRPQETQYF